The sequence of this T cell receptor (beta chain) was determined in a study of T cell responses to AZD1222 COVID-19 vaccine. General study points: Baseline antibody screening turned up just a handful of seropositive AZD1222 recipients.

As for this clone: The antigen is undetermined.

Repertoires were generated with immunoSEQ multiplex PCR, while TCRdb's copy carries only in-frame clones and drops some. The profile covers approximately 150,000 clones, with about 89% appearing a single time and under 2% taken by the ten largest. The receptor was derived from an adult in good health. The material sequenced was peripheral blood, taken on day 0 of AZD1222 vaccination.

The CDR3 region has the DNA TGTGCCAGCAGCTCAGGGCCTCGCTCTGGAAACACCATATATTTT. Amino acid sequence: CASSSGPRSGNTIYF. The chain recombines TRBV7-6 with TRBJ1-3; D is possibly TRBD1 (5 bases). Trimming took 4 bases from V and 0 from J, leaving 10 bases between them. Per the germline V gene, CDR1 is SGHVS and CDR2 is FNYEAQ. This CDR3 is built from 15 residues.